The present entry profiles one TCR beta chain with its context. Its antigen remains unidentified. TCRdb re-derived calls from the 5' RACE reads in MiXCR, one entry per CDR3 protein. Here the sample spans about 340,000 distinct CDR3 sequences, under 15% being singletons. This entry comes from a study of T cells after yellow fever vaccination. V shed 6 bases and J shed 0 bases, with 10 bases lying between them. In germline, CDR1 is MNHNY, CDR2 SVGAGI (reference sequence). The CDR3 has 14 amino acids. Study-wide points: FACS-sorted repertoires could harbor abundant contaminating bulk-population clonotypes. Most primary-vaccination clones recurred post-booster (under 98% CD4, more than 85% CD8).

This TCR came from a young man who received the YFV17D yellow fever vaccine. The material sequenced was CD4+ T cells sorted from PBMCs, taken 15 days after the yellow fever booster vaccination. The gene calls are TRBV6-6 and TRBJ2-3; possibly TRBD1 for D (5 bases). This chain's CDR3 is CASRVTASTDTQYF. DNA of the CDR3: TGTGCCAGCAGGGTGACAGCAAGCACAGATACGCAGTATTTT.